A single sample is the source of the 8 T cell receptor beta chains below, sequenced in a study of T cell responses to AZD1222 COVID-19 vaccine. The protocol was immunoSEQ multiplex PCR, while the TCRdb copy is restricted to in-frame clones and leaves out a portion. The sample records around 150,000 clones, 90% to 95% being singletons. The sample here was peripheral blood, taken 28 days after the second AZD1222 dose. The receptors come from an adult who received the AZD1222 COVID-19 vaccine.

This chain connects TRBV13 to TRBJ1-4, with 10 bases matching TRBD1. The J segment lost 5 bases and the V segment lost 3 bases, leaving 3 bases of the junction unmatched. The V gene's germline CDR1 is PRHDT and CDR2 FYEKMQ (reference sequence). The CDR3 is made up of 15 amino acids. CDR3 nucleotide sequence: TGTGCCAGCAGCTTTGGGGGACAGGGGAATGAAAAACTGTTTTTT. As protein: CASSFGGQGNEKLFF.

The J gene is TRBJ2-1, the V gene TRBV10-3; no reliable D call. CDR3 length: 15 residues. Trimming pared 10 bases from V and 6 bases from J, leaving 22 bases between. Germline assignment: CDR1 ENHRY and CDR2 SYGVKD. CDR3 protein: CATGPMENSFNEQFF. CDR3 in DNA: TGTGCCACCGGCCCCATGGAGAACTCTTTCAATGAGCAGTTCTTC.

The rearrangement uses TRBV13 and TRBJ2-1; 7 bases line up with TRBD2. Trimming took 5 bases from V and 0 from J; bases not matched to a gene: 10. Germline CDR1 PRHDT, CDR2 FYEKMQ (reference sequence). The CDR3 sequence is 17 residues long. The CDR3: CASSVPTGTISYNEQFF. The CDR3 bases are TGTGCCAGCAGCGTTCCTACCGGGACTATCTCCTACAATGAGCAGTTCTTC.

The CDR3 DNA is TGTGCCACCAGTGATTTTGAGGACCGAGGCGGGAGCTCCTACAATGAGCAGTTCTTC. It yields the protein CATSDFEDRGGSSYNEQFF. This chain links TRBV24-1 with TRBJ2-1; 7 bases match TRBD2. Germline values: CDR1 KGHDR, CDR2 SFDVKD. This CDR3 comprises 19 residues. Trimming at V came to 1 base and at J to 0 bases, leaving 11 bases not matched to a gene.

In regard to this clone: The junction departs from the called germline gene at one end, perhaps through a read error. This sequence joins TRBV7-7 and TRBJ2-7, with 7 positions matching TRBD1. The CDR3 covers 14 residues. Germline loops: CDR1 SSHAT, CDR2 FNYEAQ (reference sequence). CDR3 amino acids: CASSPRDSSYEQYF. CDR3 nucleotide sequence: TGTGCTAGCAGCCCGAGGGACAGCTCCTACGAGCAGTACTTC.

The chain carries TRBV6-6 and TRBJ1-1; D is unclear. V lost 4 bases to trimming and J lost 5 bases, with 14 bases between them. The germline gives CDR1 MNHNY, CDR2 SVGAGI (reference sequence). The CDR3 loop spans 14 amino acids. The CDR3 here is CASSLEPLTTEAFF. For the CDR3, the DNA is TGTGCCAGCAGTTTGGAGCCGTTGACGACTGAAGCTTTCTTT.

CDR3 DNA sequence: TGTGCCAGTTCTACCGGGACAGGATATGGCTACACCTTC. It is translated as CASSTGTGYGYTF. The chain is built from TRBV19 and TRBJ1-2, with 8 bases that match TRBD1. The CDR3 covers 13 residues. V trimming: 8 bases; J trimming: 5 bases; junction bases outside the gene matches: 7. The germline V gene encodes CDR1 LNHDA and CDR2 SQIVND (reference sequence).

V and J are TRBV19 and TRBJ2-1; TRBD2 matches 9 bases. CDR1 and CDR2 (germline): LNHDA, SQIVND (reference sequence). The CDR3 contains 15 residues. The J segment lost 8 bases and the V segment lost 3 bases, leaving 8 bases of the junction unmatched. CDR3 region: CASSIIAGAGDEQFF. Here the CDR3 DNA reads TGTGCCAGTAGTATTATAGCGGGGGCCGGGGATGAGCAGTTCTTC. Filled out from reference TRBV19 and TRBJ2-1, the complete variable domain reads DGGITQSPKYLFRKEGQNVTLSCEQNLNHDAMYWYRQDPGQGLRLIYYSQIVNDFQKGDIAEGYSVSREKKESFPLTVTSAQKNPTAFYLCASSIIAGAGDEQFFGPGTRLTVL.